This T cell receptor (beta chain) emerged from a study of T cell repertoires in aging, cancer and after chemotherapy. Across the study: Clear clonal overlap appeared across healthy donor samples taken over several months to years. Study outcomes and limitations: Untreated cancer patients had significantly lower blood TCR diversity than age-matched healthy donors. These repertoire data do not allow conclusions about immunological memory after chemotherapy. Healthy donors lost TCR diversity with age mainly through richness, cancer patients through richness and evenness.

A few counts support this clonotype. Its antigen is currently unknown. A mixed TRB-A/B primer pool amplified rearranged TRB by multiplex touch-down PCR. TCRdb recomputed calls from the multiplex PCR reads with MiXCR, one row per CDR3 protein. The top ten hold around 20% of the sample, which has around 9,500 distinct CDR3 sequences, over 50% seen once. Peripheral blood genomic DNA, not sorted cells or RNA, was the template. Sequenced input: blood. The sequence came from a human donor in good health.

In nucleotides, the CDR3 is TGTGCCAGCAGCGTGACTAGCCCCACCTACAATGAGCAGTTCTTC. It translates to CASSVTSPTYNEQFF. The chain has TRBV6-5 and TRBJ2-1; 7 bases align to TRBD2. The germline gives CDR1 MNHEY, CDR2 SVGAGI. The CDR3 length is 15 residues. After removal of 6 bases from V and 2 bases from J, the junction contained 7 bases not matched to a gene.